This T cell receptor beta chain is from a study of shared clonotypes between healthy human individuals. Findings of the study overall: Non-shared clonotypes displayed generation probabilities falling below those of clonotypes present in all four donors.

From germline, CDR1 is MGHRA and CDR2 YSYEKL. V shed 3 bases and J shed 3 bases, with 17 bases lying between them. The CDR3 extends over 17 amino acids. Sequencing was at deep level. Sequenced by immunoSEQ multiplex PCR; TCRdb stores in-frame clones only, minus some. Seen here are over 95,000 clones, 68% observed once, and the top ten hold 24%. Concerning this clone: Its antigen is unidentified.

This clonotype was sampled from a woman in her 30s in good health. The gene calls are TRBV4-1 and TRBJ2-2, with TRBD2 as a possible D gene (6 bases). The specimen sequenced was memory CD8+ T cells sorted from blood. As for subset: CD45RO+ cells pooled with CCR7-negative TemRA cells. The CDR3 sequence is CASSHWLAGGDTGELFF. The CDR3 nucleotides read TGCGCCAGCAGCCATTGGCTCGCCGGAGGGGACACCGGGGAGCTGTTTTTT.